Below, one TCR beta chain is given with its context. This entry comes from a study of T cell changes during pregnancy in multiple sclerosis. Using immunoSEQ multiplex PCR, the repertoire was profiled, and TCRdb retains in-frame clones only, with some absent. The table shows tens of thousands of clones, with about 90% occurring only once. Germline CDR1 and CDR2: SEHNR and FQNEAQ (reference sequence). The CDR3 is 17 residues long. The V segment lost 5 bases and the J segment 0 bases; nucleotides outside the gene matches: 7. The sequenced sample was peripheral blood, obtained after pregnancy. This clonotype originated in a female donor in good health, enrolled as a control in a pregnancy study. The genes are TRBV7-9 and TRBJ2-6; TRBD1 agrees at 7 bases. CDR3 loop: CASSAWDSSSGANVLTF. The DNA for the CDR3 is TGTGCCAGCAGCGCCTGGGACAGCAGCTCTGGGGCCAACGTCCTGACTTTC.